This T cell receptor beta chain was sequenced during a study of blood T cell repertoires in COVID-19. Original processing methods: By means of reference gene primer amplification, nucleated cell counts were estimated. Repertoires were generated with immunoSEQ multiplex PCR, while TCRdb's copy carries only in-frame clones and drops some. V and J calls and clone size are given by that table; D and trimming were obtained from the DNA. The sample holds roughly 96,000 clones, 82% seen once. The TCR originated in a man at least 80 years old with acute or convalescent COVID-19. Material: peripheral blood.

CDR3 bases: TGTGCCAGCAGCTCGACAGGGGTAGGGCTATCACCCCTCCACTTT. Its translation: CASSSTGVGLSPLHF. V gene TRBV6-4 combines with J gene TRBJ1-6; 8 positions match TRBD1. V was pared by 6 bases and J by 10 bases, with 11 bases of the junction left unmatched. Per the germline V gene, CDR1 is MRHNA and CDR2 is SNTAGT. CDR3 length: 15 residues.